This T cell receptor beta chain was retrieved from a study of T cell clonality in common variable immunodeficiency. CDR1 SGHNT and CDR2 YYREEE come from the germline V gene (reference sequence). This CDR3 is 16 amino acids long. With 2 bases clipped from V and 2 bases from J, the junction kept 7 bases outside the gene matches. Study results and caveats: Fewer deletions and N-nucleotide insertions were reportedly seen in common variable immunodeficiency TCR beta sequences.

Sequencing was performed with immunoSEQ multiplex PCR; in TCRdb, only in-frame clones are kept and a portion is missing. Altogether tens of thousands of clones were found in the sample, and no singletons occur. This clone has ten or more counts. No antigen is known for it. Coverage ceases 3 residues before the CDR3 finishes, and the germline J gene fills in the end. Sequences were obtained from peripheral blood mononuclear cells. The TCR comes from a person between 18 and 69 years old in good health. The rearrangement uses TRBV5-4 and TRBJ2-5, with 9 bases that match TRBD2. The part of the CDR3 DNA that was read is TGTGCCAGCAGCTTCCGGGCTAGCGGGACACAAGAGACC. Protein product: CASSFRASGTQET. The CDR3 in its entirety is CASSFRASGTQETQYF.